This T cell receptor (beta chain) was recorded in a study of PD-1 blockade in classical Hodgkin lymphoma. This CDR3 has 14 residues. V was pared by 0 bases and J by 3 bases, with 2 bases of the junction left unmatched. CDR1 and CDR2 from the germline V gene are SGDLS and YYNGEE. Data came from immunoSEQ multiplex PCR; TCRdb stores just in-frame clones and leaves some out. This table has roughly 92,000 clones, 92% appearing once. The patients all showed relapse after autologous stem cell transplantation, while their brentuximab vedotin exposure varied. The chain has TRBV9 and TRBJ2-7, with 8 bases lining up with TRBD1. This sample comprised peripheral blood mononuclear cells (PBMCs), obtained at baseline. This clonotype originated in a human donor with classical Hodgkin lymphoma. CDR3: CASSVGDRYYEQYF. CDR3 DNA sequence: TGTGCCAGCAGCGTAGGGGACAGGTACTACGAGCAGTACTTC.